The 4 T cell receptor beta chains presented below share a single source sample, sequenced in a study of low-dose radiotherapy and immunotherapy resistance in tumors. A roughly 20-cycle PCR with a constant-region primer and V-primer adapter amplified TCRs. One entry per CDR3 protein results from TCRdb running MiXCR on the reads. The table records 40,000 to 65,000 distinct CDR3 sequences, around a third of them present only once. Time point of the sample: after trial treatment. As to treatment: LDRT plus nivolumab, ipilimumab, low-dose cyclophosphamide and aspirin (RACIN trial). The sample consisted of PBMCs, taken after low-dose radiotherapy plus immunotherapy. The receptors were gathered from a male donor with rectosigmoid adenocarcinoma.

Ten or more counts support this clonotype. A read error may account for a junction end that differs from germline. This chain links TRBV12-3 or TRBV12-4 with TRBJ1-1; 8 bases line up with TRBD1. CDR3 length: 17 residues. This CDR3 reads CASSLVGTGIMKTEAFF. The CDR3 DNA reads TGTGCCAGCAGTTTAGTCGGGACAGGAATTATGAAGACTGAAGCTTTCTTT.

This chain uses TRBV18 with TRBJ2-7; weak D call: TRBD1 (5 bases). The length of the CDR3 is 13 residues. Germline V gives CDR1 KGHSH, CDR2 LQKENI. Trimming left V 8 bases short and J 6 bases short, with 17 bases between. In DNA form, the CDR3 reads TGTGCCAGCACGGACAAGGCCAACGGCGAGCAGTACTTC. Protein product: CASTDKANGEQYF.

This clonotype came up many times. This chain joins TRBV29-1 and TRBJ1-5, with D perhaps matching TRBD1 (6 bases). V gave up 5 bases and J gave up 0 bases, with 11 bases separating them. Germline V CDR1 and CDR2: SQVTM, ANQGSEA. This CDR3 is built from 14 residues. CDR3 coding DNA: TGCAGCGTTACCGGGACAAATAGCAATCAGCCCCAGCATTTT. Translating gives CSVTGTNSNQPQHF.

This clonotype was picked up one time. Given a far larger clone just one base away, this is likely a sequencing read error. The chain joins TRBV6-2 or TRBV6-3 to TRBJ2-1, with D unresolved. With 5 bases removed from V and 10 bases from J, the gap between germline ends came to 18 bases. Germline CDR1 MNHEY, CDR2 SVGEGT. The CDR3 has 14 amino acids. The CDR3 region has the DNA TGTGCCAGCAGTGCGAAACCGACTGCCTACGAGCAGTTCTTC. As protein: CASSAKPTAYEQFF.